This T cell receptor beta chain was retrieved from a study of blood T cell repertoires in COVID-19 (dated by TCRdb to between 2020 and 2021). About the investigation overall: Samples from collaborators originated in the United States, Italy and Spain and spanned both the acute and convalescent phases of COVID-19. The prospective study material was composed of cDNA or gDNA derived from T cells, B-cell-depleted T cells, or PBMCs. Where HLA class I and class II types were available, the types were taken from metadata supplied by the sample provider, not from assay-based typing. The dataset comprised deeply sampled blood TCRbeta repertoires from subjects exposed to, actively infected with, or recovered from COVID-19. Nearly every sample came with metadata listing a de-identified subject ID, COVID-19 status, age in years and sex. The samples were drawn from the first 160 participants of the ongoing ImmuneRACE study and from about 1,200 subjects provided by 6 global collaborators. The repertoires were released in a freely available public database intended as a resource for research on the immune response to SARS-CoV-2. Broader findings and caveats from the paper: The quantity of clinical and demographic metadata differed by source and by participant and was supplied without curation.

The germline V gene (reference sequence) supplies CDR1 LGHDT and CDR2 YNNKEL. From V the trimming removes 5 bases and from J it removes 3 bases, while the gene matches leave 6 bases of the junction unaccounted for. From its cysteine to its phenylalanine, the CDR3 spans 15 amino acids. The entry retains the CDR3 DNA only, 45 bases that are in frame from base 1. Collaborating institutions collected whole blood in K2EDTA tubes following their own protocols. For TCRbeta analysis, collaborators shipped samples in one of three forms: frozen whole blood, isolated PBMCs, or DNA extracted from either of those sample types. This clone was recorded a few times. Which antigen it targets is not known. Per-nucleotide qualities are absent, and no much larger clonotype sits a single base away. TCRbeta CDR3 regions were amplified from genomic DNA by means of the immunoSEQ Assay, a bias-controlled multiplex PCR. As for the original processing: Nucleated cell counts per sample were estimated from amplification of reference gene primers within the assay. Sequence reads were collapsed and filtered to measure the absolute abundance of every unique TCRbeta CDR3 rearrangement. For each sample, productive Simpson clonality was calculated as the square root of Simpson's diversity index across productive rearrangements. TCRdb limited this immuneACCESS table to in-frame rearrangements with V and J called. A share of clones is missing; checked studies link under half to unresolved V genes, and the rest is unexplained. From that table come the V and J calls and clone size; the DNA was used to work out D and trimming. This sample comprises around 320,000 clones, 65% to 90% of them detected only once. The ten largest clones take up around 7.2% of the sample.

The sample consisted of peripheral blood. Recombination linked TRBV3-1 (or the pseudogene TRBV3-2) to TRBJ2-7; TRBD2 aligns with 11 central bases. The source of this sequence is a human donor in a cohort sampled during active COVID-19. The CDR3 has the sequence CASSTTSGRYYEQYF. Here is the DNA: TGTGCCAGCAGCACTACTAGCGGGAGATACTACGAGCAGTACTTC.